This record concerns one T cell receptor beta chain sequence. Sequencing of TCR beta covered CD8+ and CD4+ T cells obtained from blood. The individuals used as controls were healthy donors who had been matched for both age and sex. Purification of the CD8+ and CD4+ T cells relied on negative isolation, and TEMRA cells underwent FACS enrichment. With random hexamers, roughly 0.5 to 1 ug RNA was reverse transcribed. The immunoSEQ assay covered 54 Vbeta and 13 Jbeta segments for CDR3. MiXCR, applied by TCRdb to the immunoSEQ multiplex PCR reads, yields one record per CDR3 protein. The sample shows about 49,000 distinct CDR3 sequences, roughly 93% of them seen only once. The data derive from a study of CD8 T cells in Susac syndrome. The sample consisted of CD8+ T cells from PBMCs. This clonotype was sampled from a human donor in good health.

Here the CDR3 reads CASSWGSGSYEQYF. CDR3 nucleotide sequence: TGTGCCAGCAGCTGGGGTTCGGGTTCCTACGAGCAGTACTTC. V and J are TRBV7-2 and TRBJ2-7; no clear D gene. This CDR3 spans 14 amino acids. Between the trimmed V and J ends, which lost 4 bases and 1 base, there was a span of 11 bases. CDR1 is SGHTA, CDR2 FQGNSA, per germline.